A selection of T cell receptor beta chains follows, all from one sample in a study of beta chain features in type 1 diabetes. TCRdb keeps only in-frame clones here, not all; method: immunoSEQ multiplex PCR. The sample carries under 250,000 clones, 13% to 15% recorded once. Material: naive CD4+ T cells from blood. All receptors derive from a woman in her forties in good health. Both conserved end residues are part of each CDR3. A D gene is named only where the DNA matches it firmly. Only some rows state a clone size, as once, few, many or a class for expanded clones.

TRBJ1-5 few . TRBV4-3 TGCGCCAGCAAACCGCCCGAGGGATATAGCAATCAGCCCCAGCATTTT CASKPPEGYSNQPQHF
TRBJ1-1 . TRBD1 TRBV7-2 TGTGCCAGCAGCTTAGACCGACAGGGTGAAGCTTTCTTT CASSLDRQGEAFF
TRBJ2-5 . . TRBV18 TGTGCCAGCTCACCACCCCCGTCGATGAGGCAGGGCTTTCCCCAGTACTTC CASSPPPSMRQGFPQYF
TRBJ1-1 . TRBD1 TRBV19 TGTGCCAGCGTCAACAGGGGCTTGAACACTGAAGCTTTCTTT CASVNRGLNTEAFF
TRBJ2-7 . TRBD2 TRBV18 TGTGCCAGCGGCCCTTCGGGAGGCTACGAGCAGTACTTC CASGPSGGYEQYF
TRBJ1-1 few . TRBV5-1 TGCGCCAGCAGCTGGGCAGAGGGTCCGTACACTGAAGCTTTCTTT CASSWAEGPYTEAFF
TRBJ2-5 . . TRBV5-1 TGCGCCAGCAGCTTGTTGCAGGGCGCCCAAGAGACCCAGTACTTC CASSLLQGAQETQYF
TRBJ1-5 . . TRBV19 TGTGCCAGTAGTGTTAGGGCAAGGGGTAATCAGCCCCAGCATTTT CASSVRARGNQPQHF
TRBJ2-5 . TRBD1 TRBV10-3 TGTGCCATCACCCCAGACAGGGCATCGGAGACCCAGTACTTC CAITPDRASETQYF
TRBJ1-1 . . TRBV5-1 TGCGCCAGCAGCTCCACGACGGGACAGAACACTGAAGCTTTCTTT CASSSTTGQNTEAFF
TRBJ2-1 . . TRBV18 TGTGCCAGCTCACCACTCGGGGATTCCGCGGGTGTTTACAATGAGCAGTTCTTC CASSPLGDSAGVYNEQFF
TRBJ1-6 few TRBD1 TRBV5-1 TGCGCCAGCAGCGAATCCCGGGACAGGGGTGAGTCACCCCTCCACTTT CASSESRDRGESPLHF
TRBJ1-1 few . TRBV5-1 TGCGCCAGCAGCAGCCAGGGAGGGAACACTGAAGCTTTCTTT CASSSQGGNTEAFF
TRBJ2-7 . TRBD1 TRBV5-1 TGCGCCAGCAGCTTTGGACAGGGGAACGAGCAGTACTTC CASSFGQGNEQYF
TRBJ2-4 many TRBD1 TRBV19 TGTGCCAGGCAGGACAGGCTCAACTTC CARQDRLNF
TRBJ2-5 . . TRBV5-1 TGCGCCAGCAGAGGAGCTAGTCGCGAGACCCAGTACTTC CASRGASRETQYF
TRBJ1-1 . TRBD1 TRBV6-4 TGTGCCACTCCGGACAGGGCAAACACTGAAGCTTTCTTT CATPDRANTEAFF
TRBJ2-3 few . TRBV4-1 TGCGCCAGCAGCCTCCTAGGGAGTAGCACAGATACGCAGTATTTT CASSLLGSSTDTQYF
TRBJ2-2 . TRBD2 TRBV2 TGTGCCAGCAGCGGGACTAGCAACACCGGGGAGCTGTTTTTT CASSGTSNTGELFF
TRBJ2-7 few TRBD1 TRBV6-5 TGTGCCAGCAGCCCTGTCTTGGGACAGGGCTACGAGCAGTACTTC CASSPVLGQGYEQYF
TRBJ2-7 few . TRBV6-5 TGTGCCAGCAGTTACTCGGAGGAATACGAGCAGTACTTC CASSYSEEYEQYF
TRBJ2-5 . . TRBV2 TGTGCCAGCAGTCAACAGGGATCTCAAGAGACCCAGTACTTC CASSQQGSQETQYF